This TCR beta chain was identified in a study of shared clonotypes between healthy human individuals. Study-level information: Each donor had three CD4 naive, three CD4 memory, two CD8 naive and one CD8 memory plate.

The authors split each subset's genomic DNA evenly across several immunoSEQ plates. Sequencing used immunoSEQ multiplex PCR; TCRdb keeps in-frame clones, though not all of them. The table shows about 330,000 clones, with around 87% occurring only once. Germline lookup yields CDR1 ENHRY and CDR2 SYGVKD. The CDR3 length is 17 residues. The J segment lost 7 bases and the V segment lost 1 base, leaving 11 bases of the junction unmatched. This chain connects TRBV10-3 to TRBJ2-1, with 9 bases identical to TRBD2. This TCR came from a man between 18 and 35 years old in good health. Sequencing input: memory CD8+ T cells sorted from blood. Stated subset: CD45RO+ cells pooled with CCR7-negative TemRA cells. The CDR3 DNA reads TGTGCCATCAGTGAGTTAGCGGGAGAGGGCGTGAAAAATGAGCAGTTCTTC. Amino acid sequence: CAISELAGEGVKNEQFF.